This T cell receptor (beta chain) was sequenced for a study of blood T cell repertoires in COVID-19. Turning to the study itself: The study drew acute and convalescent COVID-19 samples from the United States, Italy and Spain. From T cells, B-cell-depleted T cells, or PBMCs came the material, which was cDNA or gDNA.

Trimming shortened V by 6 bases and J by 2 bases, and 11 bases separated the two germline ends. Germline V gene lookup returns CDR1 SGDLS and CDR2 YYNGEE. The CDR3 has 14 amino acids. In the source study's methods: The authors estimated nucleated cell counts from reference gene primer amplification. The data were produced by immunoSEQ multiplex PCR, yet TCRdb's version contains in-frame clones alone and is incomplete. V and J calls plus clone size are reproduced from that table; the DNA served to infer D and trimming. The repertoire includes about 250,000 clones, about 86% of them detected once, and approximately 5.4% sits in the top ten. This clone was counted between two and nine times.

The clonotype was recovered from a man aged 80 or over with acute or convalescent COVID-19. The genes are TRBV9 and TRBJ2-2, with D unresolved. The sample taken for sequencing was peripheral blood. The CDR3 loop reads CASTLSQNTGELFF. In DNA, the CDR3 is TGTGCCAGCACTCTCAGTCAAAACACCGGGGAGCTGTTTTTT.